The clone carrying this TCR beta chain was recorded a few times. Per the original methods: Using reference gene primer amplification, nucleated cell counts were estimated. Generated by immunoSEQ multiplex PCR, the TCRdb table keeps only in-frame clones and is missing some. V, J and clone size reflect that table, while D and trimming were determined from the DNA. This sample has some 52,000 clones, with roughly 90% found just once. The record originates from a study of blood T cell repertoires in COVID-19. Germline-derived CDR1 and CDR2 are SNHLY and FYNNEI. The germline V and J ends were trimmed by 5 bases and 6 bases, with 20 bases remaining between them. The CDR3 length is 16 residues.

Source material: peripheral blood. The TCR was taken from a human donor with active COVID-19. The donor label of this sample is uncertain. The rearrangement uses TRBV2 and TRBJ1-5; D perhaps matches TRBD1 (6 bases). In DNA form, the CDR3 reads TGTGCCAGCAGTTCGGCCGTGGACAGAGAAACTCAGCCCCAGCATTTT. It is translated as CASSSAVDRETQPQHF.